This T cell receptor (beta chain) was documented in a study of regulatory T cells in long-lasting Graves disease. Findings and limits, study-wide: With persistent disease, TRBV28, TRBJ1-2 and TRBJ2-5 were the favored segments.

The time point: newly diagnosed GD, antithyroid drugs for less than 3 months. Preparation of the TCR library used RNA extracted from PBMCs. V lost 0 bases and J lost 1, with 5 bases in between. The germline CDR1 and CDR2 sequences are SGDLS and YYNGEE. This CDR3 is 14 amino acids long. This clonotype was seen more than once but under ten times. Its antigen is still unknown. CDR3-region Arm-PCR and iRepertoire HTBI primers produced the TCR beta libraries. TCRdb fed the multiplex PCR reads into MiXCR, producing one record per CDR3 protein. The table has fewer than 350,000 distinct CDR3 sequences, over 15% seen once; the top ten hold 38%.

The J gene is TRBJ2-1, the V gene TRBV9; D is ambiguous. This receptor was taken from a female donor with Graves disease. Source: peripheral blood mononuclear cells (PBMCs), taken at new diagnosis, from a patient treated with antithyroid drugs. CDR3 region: CASSVEVSYNEQFF. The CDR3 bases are TGTGCCAGCAGCGTAGAGGTTTCCTACAATGAGCAGTTCTTC. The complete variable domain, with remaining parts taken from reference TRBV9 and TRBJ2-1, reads DSGVTQTPKHLITATGQRVTLRCSPRSGDLSVYWYQQSLDQGLQFLIQYYNGEERAKGNILERFSAQQFPDLHSELNLSSLELGDSALYFCASSVEVSYNEQFFGPGTRLTVL.